Following are 10 T cell receptor beta chains from one sample sequenced in a study of cytomegalovirus exposure and HLA in healthy donors. Profiled with immunoSEQ multiplex PCR; TCRdb holds only in-frame clones, not every one. The data show about 130,000 clones, about 90% seen once. Specimen: PBMCs. These receptors came from a man younger than 40 in good health and CMV-seronegative.

V and J are TRBV15 and TRBJ2-3, with 11 bases aligning to TRBD2. The length of the CDR3 is 18 residues. Germline CDR1 LNHNV, CDR2 YYDKDF (reference sequence). V lost 3 bases, J lost 0 bases, and 8 bases stayed unmatched. CDR3 in DNA: TGTGCCACCAGCAGTCCGATAAGGACTAGCGGGAGCACAGATACGCAGTATTTT. This translates into CATSSPIRTSGSTDTQYF.

The V call is TRBV25-1, the J call TRBJ2-5, with 11 bases matching TRBD1. Looked up from germline, CDR1 is MGHDK and CDR2 is SYGVNS. V shed 10 bases and J 4 bases; nucleotides not matched to a gene: 5. The CDR3 contains 13 residues. CDR3 region: CATGQGARETQYF. The CDR3, as DNA: TGTGCCACCGGACAGGGGGCGCGAGAGACCCAGTACTTC. Combining the CDR3 with reference TRBV25-1 and TRBJ2-5 gives the whole variable domain EADIYQTPRYLVIGTGKKITLECSQTMGHDKMYWYQQDPGMELHLIHYSYGVNSTEKGDLSSESTVSRIRTEHFPLTLESARPSHTSQYLCATGQGARETQYFGPGTRLLVL.

This chain uses TRBV6-6 with TRBJ1-1; D may be TRBD1 (5 bases). This CDR3 spans 15 amino acids. The germline CDR1 and CDR2 sequences are MNHNY and SVGAGI (reference sequence). V was cut by 5 bases and J by 0 bases, with 13 bases left in between. The CDR3 region is CASSPPGFMNTEAFF. The CDR3 coding sequence is TGTGCCAGCAGTCCTCCAGGGTTCATGAACACTGAAGCTTTCTTT.

CDR3 in DNA: TGTGCCAGCAGCTCGCCGAACGGGGAGGTCGGGGAGCTGTTTTTT. Translation gives CASSSPNGEVGELFF. J is TRBJ2-2 and V is TRBV5-4; perhaps TRBD2 as D (6 bases). V was trimmed by 3 bases and J by 7 bases, leaving 16 bases between them. Germline-derived CDR1 and CDR2 are SGHNT and YYREEE (reference sequence). This CDR3 is built from 15 residues.

V gene TRBV2 combines with J gene TRBJ2-4; D may be TRBD2 (5 bases). The germline V gene encodes CDR1 SNHLY and CDR2 FYNNEI. V was cut by 4 bases and J by 1 base, with 14 bases left in between. This CDR3 is built from 16 residues. The CDR3 loop reads CASSAAGILAKNIQYF. The CDR3 nucleotides read TGTGCCAGCAGTGCCGCCGGGATACTGGCCAAAAACATTCAGTACTTC.

The chain combines TRBV12-2 with TRBJ2-2; TRBD1 reflects the table's D call only, with no check against the DNA. TRBV12-2 is a listed pseudogene. This CDR3 is built from 18 residues. CDR3 sequence: CASFPLNRGMANTGELFF. CDR3 DNA: TGTGCAAGTTTTCCCTTAAACAGGGGTATGGCGAACACCGGGGAGCTGTTTTTT.

This chain joins TRBV6-5 and TRBJ2-7, with D possibly matching TRBD1 (6 bases). The ends were cut back, 2 bases at V and 3 bases at J, with 17 bases in the middle. CDR3 length: 16 residues. CDR1 and CDR2 from the germline V gene are MNHEY and SVGAGI. The CDR3 reads CASSYDQTGGIYEQYF. The CDR3 DNA follows: TGTGCCAGCAGTTACGATCAGACAGGAGGAATCTACGAGCAGTACTTC.

The gene calls are TRBV5-1 and TRBJ1-1, with 8 nucleotides matching TRBD1. The CDR3 extends over 16 amino acids. Germline V gene sequence: CDR1 SGHRS, CDR2 YFSETQ. Trimming at V came to 5 bases and at J to 3 bases, leaving 12 bases not matched to a gene. CDR3 in DNA: TGCGCCAGCAGAAGCGACAGGGGTAATAAGGACACTGAAGCTTTCTTT. Amino acids: CASRSDRGNKDTEAFF.

The rearrangement joins TRBV6-6 to TRBJ1-1; D may be TRBD1 (6 bases). The germline CDR1 and CDR2 sequences are MNHNY and SVGAGI (reference sequence). The CDR3 runs to 14 residues. V dropped 6 bases and J dropped 4 bases, with 15 bases sitting between them. The CDR3 nucleotides are TGTGCCAGCAGGGAAGGGGGTTTCGGCACTGAAGCTTTCTTT. Residues: CASREGGFGTEAFF.

The CDR3 is CASSIVQAGTYEQYF. The CDR3 DNA reads as TGTGCCAGTAGTATAGTTCAAGCGGGAACCTACGAGCAGTACTTC. J is TRBJ2-7 and V is TRBV19, with 7 bases matching TRBD2. Per germline, CDR1 LNHDA and CDR2 SQIVND (reference sequence). This CDR3 comprises 15 residues. The V and J ends lost 1 base and 2 bases, in that order; junction bases with no gene match: 5.